The 15 T cell receptor beta chains listed next were all sequenced from one sample in a study of blood T cell repertoires in COVID-19. Profiling relied on immunoSEQ multiplex PCR, and the TCRdb table lists in-frame clones only, not all of them. This table holds around 150,000 clones, 80% to 90% found once. Sequenced material: peripheral blood. Source of these receptors: a man between 70 and 80 years old with acute or convalescent COVID-19.

This clone was detected once. V usage is TRBV11-2 and J usage is TRBJ2-7; D might be TRBD2 (6 bases). CDR3 size: 14 residues. Per germline, CDR1 SGHAT and CDR2 FQNNGV. Trimming shortened V by 1 base and J by 3 bases, and 10 bases separated the two germline ends. CDR3 in amino acids: CASSLGLEGYEQYF. The CDR3, as DNA: TGTGCCAGCAGCTTAGGCCTGGAGGGCTACGAGCAGTACTTC.

The gene calls are TRBV19 and TRBJ2-1; a weak D match, TRBD1 (5 bases). The ends were cut back, 6 bases at V and 5 bases at J, with 26 bases in the middle. Germline values: CDR1 LNHDA, CDR2 SQIVND (reference sequence). CDR3 length: 18 amino acids. This CDR3 is CASSRVWGSVTRNNEQFF. The CDR3 DNA sequence: TGTGCCAGTAGCCGGGTATGGGGCTCGGTGACACGAAACAATGAGCAGTTCTTC.

V is TRBV5-1 and J is TRBJ2-5; the match to TRBD1 covers 12 bases. The CDR3 runs 15 residues. V dropped 4 bases and J dropped 4; count of bases not matched to a gene: 5. Per germline, CDR1 SGHRS and CDR2 YFSETQ. The CDR3 here is CASSVGTGGSETQYF. In DNA form, the CDR3 reads TGCGCCAGCAGCGTCGGGACAGGGGGCTCAGAGACCCAGTACTTC.

This rearrangement joins TRBV29-1 to TRBJ2-1, with 10 bases lining up with TRBD2. The CDR3 is made up of 13 amino acids. Trimming at V came to 7 bases and at J to 4 bases, leaving 4 bases not matched to a gene. CDR1 SQVTM and CDR2 ANQGSEA come from the germline V gene. The CDR3 loop reads CSGTSGAYNEQFF. CDR3 coding DNA: TGCAGCGGGACTAGCGGAGCTTACAATGAGCAGTTCTTC.

CDR3 sequence reads: CASSSRQGTTEAFF. CDR3 in DNA: TGCGCCAGCAGCTCTAGACAGGGGACCACTGAAGCTTTCTTT. The V gene is TRBV4-1, the J gene TRBJ1-1, with 8 bases identical to TRBD1. The CDR3 extends over 14 amino acids. Looked up from germline, CDR1 is MGHRA and CDR2 is YSYEKL. J was trimmed by 4 bases and V by 5 bases; bases with no gene match: 6.

The CDR3 protein is CASSQSTTSSYEQYF. CDR3 bases: TGTGCCAGCAGCCAATCGACGACTAGCAGCTACGAGCAGTACTTC. V and J are TRBV4-2 and TRBJ2-7; 7 bases map to TRBD2. J gave up 3 bases and V 2 bases, and 7 bases lay outside the gene matches. The CDR3 covers 15 residues. Germline CDR1 LGHNA, CDR2 YNFKEQ.

This clone showed up just a few times. The J gene is TRBJ1-3, the V gene TRBV2; D gene unclear. The CDR3 extends over 14 amino acids. Germline values: CDR1 SNHLY, CDR2 FYNNEI. V gave up 2 bases and J gave up 2 bases, with 7 bases separating them. CDR3 region: CASSENTAGNTIYF. The CDR3 nucleotides read TGTGCCAGCAGTGAAAATACGGCTGGAAACACCATATATTTT. Full variable domain (rest looked up from reference TRBV2 and TRBJ1-3): EPEVTQTPSHQVTQMGQEVILRCVPISNHLYFYWYRQILGQKVEFLVSFYNNEISEKSEIFDDQFSVERPDGSNFTLKIRSTKLEDSAMYFCASSENTAGNTIYFGEGSWLTVV.

Only one count was recorded for this clone. The rearrangement uses TRBV5-1 and TRBJ2-7, with D hard to call. Germline V gene sequence: CDR1 SGHRS, CDR2 YFSETQ. The CDR3 runs 14 residues. V was cut by 0 bases and J by 0 bases, with 7 bases left in between. The chain's CDR3 is CASSLGHFSYEQYF. The CDR3 bases are TGCGCCAGCAGCTTGGGACACTTCTCCTACGAGCAGTACTTC.

The chain has TRBV7-2 and TRBJ2-7, with 9 bases that match TRBD1. The CDR3 consists of 14 residues. V shed 3 bases and J 6 bases; nucleotides not matched to a gene: 6. Germline V gene lookup returns CDR1 SGHTA and CDR2 FQGNSA. CDR3 loop: CASSFDRGRSEQYF. For the CDR3, the DNA is TGTGCCAGCAGCTTCGACAGGGGGAGGAGCGAGCAGTACTTC.

The rearrangement links TRBV18 to TRBJ2-7; 10 bases map to TRBD2. Germline values: CDR1 KGHSH, CDR2 LQKENI. This CDR3 comprises 14 residues. After removal of 6 bases from V and 4 bases from J, the junction contained 6 bases not matched to a gene. The CDR3 DNA reads TGTGCCAGCTCTTCCGGGACTAGCGTTTACGAGCAGTACTTC. Protein product: CASSSGTSVYEQYF.

The chain links TRBV5-1 to TRBJ1-6; a weak D match, TRBD1 (6 bases). Germline V gives CDR1 SGHRS, CDR2 YFSETQ. The CDR3 loop spans 16 amino acids. The germline V and J ends were trimmed by 4 bases and 6 bases, with 17 bases remaining between them. The CDR3 sequence is CASSPGAGAGNSPLHF. The CDR3 bases are TGCGCCAGCAGCCCCGGAGCGGGGGCGGGTAATTCACCCCTCCACTTT.

The chain combines TRBV3-1 (or the pseudogene TRBV3-2) with TRBJ2-7; 7 bases fit TRBD1. The V gene end was trimmed by 4 bases and the J gene end by 0 bases; junction bases not matched to a gene: 3. Germline V lookup: CDR1 LGHDT, CDR2 YNNKEL (reference sequence). This CDR3 has 14 amino acids. CDR3 region: CASSPWDSSYEQYF. The CDR3 DNA sequence: TGTGCCAGCAGCCCCTGGGACAGCTCCTACGAGCAGTACTTC.

The chain is built from TRBV5-8 and TRBJ1-5, with 7 positions matching TRBD1. This CDR3 is 14 amino acids long. The germline V gene encodes CDR1 SGHTS and CDR2 YDEGEE. Germline trimming cut 4 bases from V and 4 bases from J; bases unmatched to any gene: 5. CDR3 bases: TGTGCCAGCAGCGATGGGACAGTGAATCAGCCCCAGCATTTT. This translates into CASSDGTVNQPQHF. Full variable domain (missing parts from reference TRBV5-8 and TRBJ1-5): EAGVTQSPTHLIKTRGQQATLRCSPISGHTSVYWYQQALGLGLQFLLWYDEGEERNRGNFPPRFSGRQFPNYSSELNVNALELEDSALYLCASSDGTVNQPQHFGDGTRLSIL.

CDR3 amino acids: CASGRLPGEVNTEAFF. The CDR3 DNA is TGTGCCAGCGGTAGACTCCCGGGAGAGGTGAACACTGAAGCTTTCTTT. The chain uses TRBV2 and TRBJ1-1; D is undetermined. Trimming shortened V by 8 bases and J by 0 bases, and 19 bases separated the two germline ends. This CDR3 spans 16 amino acids. The V gene's germline CDR1 is SNHLY and CDR2 FYNNEI. The whole variable domain, remainder taken from reference TRBV2 and TRBJ1-1, is EPEVTQTPSHQVTQMGQEVILRCVPISNHLYFYWYRQILGQKVEFLVSFYNNEISEKSEIFDDQFSVERPDGSNFTLKIRSTKLEDSAMYFCASGRLPGEVNTEAFFGQGTRLTVV.

This chain links TRBV14 with TRBJ2-7, with 9 nucleotides matching TRBD2. Germline trimming cut 4 bases from V and 2 bases from J; bases unmatched to any gene: 3. CDR1 is SGHDN and CDR2 is FVKESK in the germline V gene. The CDR3 loop spans 14 amino acids. CDR3 in DNA: TGTGCCAGCAGCCCCCTAGCGGGAACCTACGAGCAGTACTTC. It codes for CASSPLAGTYEQYF.